This T cell receptor beta chain comes out of a study of cytomegalovirus exposure and HLA in healthy donors. Points from the study as a whole: The listing of some 170 TCR beta chains classed them as cytomegalovirus-associated.

Points on this clone: Its antigen is still unknown.

The CDR3 has 12 amino acids. V was cut by 5 bases and J by 7 bases, with 12 bases left in between. Per the germline V gene, CDR1 is LNHNV and CDR2 is YYDKDF (reference sequence). PCR amplification relied on 60 Vbeta primers (plus 13 Jbeta primers). Repertoires were generated with immunoSEQ multiplex PCR, while TCRdb's copy carries only in-frame clones and drops some. There are some 140,000 clones in the sample; around 68% occur only once, and about 2% lies in the top ten. The sequencing sample was made of PBMCs. The chain employs TRBV15 and TRBJ2-7; possible D gene TRBD2, 7 bases. The TCR originated in a young man in good health and CMV-seronegative. The CDR3 sequence: CATSGGAREQYF. CDR3 DNA: TGTGCCACCAGCGGGGGGGCGAGGGAGCAGTACTTC.